These 8 T cell receptor beta chains came from one sample sequenced in a study of sequential checkpoint blockade in melanoma. Treatment indicated: randomized to nivolumab then ipilimumab (arm A) or the reverse (arm B). Clones were read by immunoSEQ multiplex PCR, and TCRdb kept only the in-frame ones, dropping some. The sample records some 31,000 clones, approximately 86% being singletons. The input for sequencing was CD8+ T cells sorted from blood (inferred from file names), taken from a patient given nivolumab and ipilimumab in sequence. The receptors come from a human donor with melanoma.

The chain carries TRBV5-4 and TRBJ2-7; 10 positions match TRBD1. Trimming at V came to 3 bases and at J to 4 bases, leaving 4 bases not matched to a gene. This CDR3 is built from 14 residues. CDR1 is SGHNT, CDR2 YYREEE, per germline (reference sequence). CDR3 nucleotides: TGTGCCAGCAGCTGGGACAGGGGCGATTACGAGCAGTACTTC. Translating gives CASSWDRGDYEQYF.

The chain recombines TRBV4-3 with TRBJ1-2; no firm D call. Germline V gene lookup returns CDR1 LGHNA and CDR2 YSLEER. The CDR3 spans 15 residues. Trimming took off 7 bases at V and 6 bases at J, with 21 bases between the two ends. The CDR3 is CASNFGIHYRNGYTF. DNA of the CDR3: TGCGCCAGCAACTTCGGGATCCATTATAGAAATGGCTACACCTTC.

The rearrangement uses TRBV10-3 and TRBJ2-1; the match to TRBD2 covers 9 bases. Losses at the gene ends were 7 bases for V and 2 bases for J; bases not matched to a gene: 3. CDR3 length: 14 residues. In germline, CDR1 is ENHRY, CDR2 SYGVKD. This CDR3 is CAINSGGPYNEQFF. CDR3 DNA sequence: TGTGCCATCAATAGCGGGGGCCCCTACAATGAGCAGTTCTTC.

This clone was detected only a few times. The chain is built from TRBV10-1 and TRBJ2-3; a weak D match, TRBD1 (6 bases). The CDR3 totals 14 residues. Germline-derived CDR1 and CDR2 are WNHNN and SYGVQD (reference sequence). The V gene lost 3 bases and the J gene lost 5 bases, with 12 bases spanning the gap. The CDR3 sequence: CASSDSPGVDTQYF. CDR3 in DNA: TGCGCCAGCAGTGACTCCCCAGGGGTAGATACGCAGTATTTT.

This clone showed up just once. The rearrangement links TRBV6-1 to TRBJ1-2; TRBD1 is a possible D gene (6 bases). V was trimmed by 7 bases and J by 5 bases, leaving 8 bases between them. The germline V gene encodes CDR1 MNHNS and CDR2 SASEGT. This CDR3 has 11 residues. The CDR3 coding sequence is TGTGCCAGCACAGGGGCTTATGGCTACACCTTC. It encodes CASTGAYGYTF.

V gene TRBV2 combines with J gene TRBJ2-5; 8 bases align to TRBD2. The germline V gene has CDR1 SNHLY and CDR2 FYNNEI. CDR3 size: 16 residues. V shed 2 bases and J 7 bases; nucleotides not matched to a gene: 12. CDR3 residues: CASSEWASGFKGTQYF. The CDR3 bases are TGTGCCAGCAGTGAATGGGCTAGCGGGTTCAAAGGGACCCAGTACTTC.

The chain is built from TRBV5-1 and TRBJ2-3; 7 nucleotides line up with TRBD1. The CDR3 consists of 16 residues. The germline V gene encodes CDR1 SGHRS and CDR2 YFSETQ. V lost 4 bases, J lost 4 bases, and 12 bases stayed unmatched. The CDR3 region has the DNA TGCGCCAGCAGCCTTCCAGGGGGTACCGGGCCAGATACGCAGTATTTT. It is translated as CASSLPGGTGPDTQYF.

V is TRBV7-9 and J is TRBJ2-3; 8 bases map to TRBD1. The CDR3 extends over 16 amino acids. Germline CDR1 is SEHNR and CDR2 is FQNEAQ (reference sequence). Trimming cost V 5 bases and J 11 bases; bases outside gene matches: 18. The CDR3 region has the DNA TGTGCCAGCAGCGCCGGACAGGGCCCCATCACACTGGGGCAGTATTTT. The encoded protein is CASSAGQGPITLGQYF.